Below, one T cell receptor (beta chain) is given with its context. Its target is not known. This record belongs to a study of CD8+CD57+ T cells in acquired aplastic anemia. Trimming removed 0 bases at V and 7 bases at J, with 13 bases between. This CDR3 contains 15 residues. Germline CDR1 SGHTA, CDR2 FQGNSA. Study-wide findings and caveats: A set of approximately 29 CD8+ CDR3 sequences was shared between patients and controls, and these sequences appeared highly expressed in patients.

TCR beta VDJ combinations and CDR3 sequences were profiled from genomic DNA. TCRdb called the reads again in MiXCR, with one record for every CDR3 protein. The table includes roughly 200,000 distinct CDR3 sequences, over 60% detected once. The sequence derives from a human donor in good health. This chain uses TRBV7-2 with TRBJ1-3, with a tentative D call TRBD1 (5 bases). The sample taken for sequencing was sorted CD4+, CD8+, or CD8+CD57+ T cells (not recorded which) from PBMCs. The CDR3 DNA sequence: TGTGCCAGCAGCTTAGCTGAGGGGCGGATGAACACCATATATTTT. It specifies CASSLAEGRMNTIYF.